This T cell receptor (beta chain) was sequenced during a study of technical replicates of blood from a few donors. Sequencing was performed with immunoSEQ multiplex PCR; in TCRdb, only in-frame clones are kept and a portion is missing. The repertoire has 98,000 or so clones, roughly 95% of them found once; the top ten carry over 0.2%. Looked up from germline, CDR1 is WNHNN and CDR2 is SYGVQD (reference sequence). This CDR3 region has 14 residues. The sequenced sample was T cells isolated from PBMCs. The V gene is TRBV10-1, the J gene TRBJ2-3; a possible D gene is TRBD2 (7 bases). The TCR comes from a human donor in good health. CDR3 nucleotide sequence: TGCGGCCTAGGGGGGGGGCCGGGGGCAGATACGCAGTATTTT. Translated: CGLGGGPGADTQYF.